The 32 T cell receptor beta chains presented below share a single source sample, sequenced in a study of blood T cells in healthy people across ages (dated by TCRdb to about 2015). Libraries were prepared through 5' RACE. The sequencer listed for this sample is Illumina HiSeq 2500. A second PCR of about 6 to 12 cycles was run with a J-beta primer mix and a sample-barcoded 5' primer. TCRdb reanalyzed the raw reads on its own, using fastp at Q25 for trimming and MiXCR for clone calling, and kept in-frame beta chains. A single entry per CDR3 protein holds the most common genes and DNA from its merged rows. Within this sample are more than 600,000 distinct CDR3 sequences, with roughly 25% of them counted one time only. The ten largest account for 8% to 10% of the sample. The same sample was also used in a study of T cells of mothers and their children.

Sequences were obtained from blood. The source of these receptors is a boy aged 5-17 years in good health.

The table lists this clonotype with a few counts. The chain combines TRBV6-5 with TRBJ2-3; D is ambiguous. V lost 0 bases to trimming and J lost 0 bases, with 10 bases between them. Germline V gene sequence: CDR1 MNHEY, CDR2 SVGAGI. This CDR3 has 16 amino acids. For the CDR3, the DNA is TGTGCCAGCAGTTACTCTATCATTGGGAGCACAGATACGCAGTATTTT. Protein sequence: CASSYSIIGSTDTQYF.

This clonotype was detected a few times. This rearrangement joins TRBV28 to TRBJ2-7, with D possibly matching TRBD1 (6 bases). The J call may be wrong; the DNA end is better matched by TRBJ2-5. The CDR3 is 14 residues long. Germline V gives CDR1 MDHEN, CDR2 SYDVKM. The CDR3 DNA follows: TGTGCCAGCAGTTTCCCAGCAGGGGAAGAGACCCAGTACTTC. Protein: CASSFPAGEETQYF.

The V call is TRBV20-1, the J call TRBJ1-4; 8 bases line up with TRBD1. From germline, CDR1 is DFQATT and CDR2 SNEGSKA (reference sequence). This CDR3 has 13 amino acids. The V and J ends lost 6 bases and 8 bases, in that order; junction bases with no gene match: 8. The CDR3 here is CSADRQGREKLFF. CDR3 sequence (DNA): TGCAGTGCCGACCGACAGGGGAGAGAAAAACTGTTTTTT.

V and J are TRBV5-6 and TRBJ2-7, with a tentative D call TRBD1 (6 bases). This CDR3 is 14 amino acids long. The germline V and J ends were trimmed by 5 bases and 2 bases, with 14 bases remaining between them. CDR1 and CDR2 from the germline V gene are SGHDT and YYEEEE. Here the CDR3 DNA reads TGTGCCAGCAGGGGGGCGAGGCGGGCCTACGAGCAGTACTTC. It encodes CASRGARRAYEQYF.

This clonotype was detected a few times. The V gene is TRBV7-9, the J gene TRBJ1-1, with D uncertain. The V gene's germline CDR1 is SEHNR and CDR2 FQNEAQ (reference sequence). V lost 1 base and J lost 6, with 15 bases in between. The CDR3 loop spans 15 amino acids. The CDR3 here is CASSLDPPAGSEAFF. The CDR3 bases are TGTGCCAGCAGCTTAGACCCTCCTGCTGGCTCTGAAGCTTTCTTT. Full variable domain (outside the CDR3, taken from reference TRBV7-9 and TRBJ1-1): DTGVSQNPRHKITKRGQNVTFRCDPISEHNRLYWYRQTLGQGPEFLTYFQNEAQLEKSRLLSDRFSAERPKGSFSTLEIQRTEQGDSAMYLCASSLDPPAGSEAFFGQGTRLTVV.

The CDR3 DNA follows: TGCAGCGTTGAACTGAGTGTGAGAGACATTCAGTACTTC. The encoded protein is CSVELSVRDIQYF. The chain couples TRBV29-1 to TRBJ2-4, with unresolved D. CDR3 length: 13 residues. The germline V gene encodes CDR1 SQVTM and CDR2 ANQGSEA. The V end lost 2 bases, the J end lost 8 bases, and 13 bases lay between the germline ends.

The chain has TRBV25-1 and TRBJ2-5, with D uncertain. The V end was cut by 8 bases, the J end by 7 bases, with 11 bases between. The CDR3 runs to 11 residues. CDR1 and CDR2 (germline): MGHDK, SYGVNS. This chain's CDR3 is CASALKGTQYF. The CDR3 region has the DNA TGTGCCAGCGCCCTAAAGGGGACCCAGTACTTC. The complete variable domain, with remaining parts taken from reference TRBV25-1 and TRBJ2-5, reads EADIYQTPRYLVIGTGKKITLECSQTMGHDKMYWYQQDPGMELHLIHYSYGVNSTEKGDLSSESTVSRIRTEHFPLTLESARPSHTSQYLCASALKGTQYFGPGTRLLVL.

This CDR3 reads CASSNTQTYEQYF. In DNA, the CDR3 is TGTGCCAGCAGCAATACCCAAACCTACGAGCAGTACTTC. This chain connects TRBV7-2 to TRBJ2-7, with no clear D. V lost 5 bases and J lost 2, with 10 bases in between. Germline CDR1 and CDR2: SGHTA and FQGNSA. The CDR3 extends over 13 amino acids. Supplemented by reference TRBV7-2 and TRBJ2-7, the full variable domain reads GAGVSQSPSNKVTEKGKDVELRCDPISGHTALYWYRQSLGQGLEFLIYFQGNSAPDKSGLPSDRFSAERTGGSVSTLTIQRTQQEDSAVYLCASSNTQTYEQYFGPGTRLTVT.

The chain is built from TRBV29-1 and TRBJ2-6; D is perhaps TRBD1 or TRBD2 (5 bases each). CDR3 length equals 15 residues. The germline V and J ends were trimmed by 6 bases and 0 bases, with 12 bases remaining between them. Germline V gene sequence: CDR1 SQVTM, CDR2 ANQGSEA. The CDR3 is CSVTGRTSGANVLTF. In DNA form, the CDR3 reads TGCAGCGTAACGGGACGGACCTCTGGGGCCAACGTCCTGACTTTC.

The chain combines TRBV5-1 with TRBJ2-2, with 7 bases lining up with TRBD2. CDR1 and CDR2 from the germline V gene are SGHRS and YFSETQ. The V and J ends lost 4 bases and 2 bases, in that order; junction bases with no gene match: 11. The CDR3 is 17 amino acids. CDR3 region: CASSLGLVDINTGELFF. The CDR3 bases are TGCGCCAGCAGCCTAGGACTAGTCGACATAAACACCGGGGAGCTGTTTTTT.

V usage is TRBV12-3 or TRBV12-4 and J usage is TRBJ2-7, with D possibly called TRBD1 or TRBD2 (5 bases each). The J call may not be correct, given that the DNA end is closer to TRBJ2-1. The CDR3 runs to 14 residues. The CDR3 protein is CASSLDLGVDEQFF. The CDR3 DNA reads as TGTGCCAGCAGTTTAGATTTGGGGGTGGATGAGCAGTTCTTC.

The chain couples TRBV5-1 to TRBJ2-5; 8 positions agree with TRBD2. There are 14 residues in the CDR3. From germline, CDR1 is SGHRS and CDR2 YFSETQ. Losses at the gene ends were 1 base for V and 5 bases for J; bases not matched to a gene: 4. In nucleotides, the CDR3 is TGCGCCAGCAGCTTGTCCCCTAGCGGGGAGACCCAGTACTTC. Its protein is CASSLSPSGETQYF. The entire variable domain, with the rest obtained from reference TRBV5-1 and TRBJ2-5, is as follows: KAGVTQTPRYLIKTRGQQVTLSCSPISGHRSVSWYQQTPGQGLQFLFEYFSETQRNKGNFPGRFSGRQFSNSRSEMNVSTLELGDSALYLCASSLSPSGETQYFGPGTRLLVL.

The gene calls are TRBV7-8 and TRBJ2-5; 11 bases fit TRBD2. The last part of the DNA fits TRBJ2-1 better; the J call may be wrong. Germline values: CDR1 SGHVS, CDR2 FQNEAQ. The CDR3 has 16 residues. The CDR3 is CASSFLLAGGNNEQFF. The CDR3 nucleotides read TGTGCCAGCAGCTTCCTGCTAGCGGGAGGAAACAATGAGCAGTTCTTC.

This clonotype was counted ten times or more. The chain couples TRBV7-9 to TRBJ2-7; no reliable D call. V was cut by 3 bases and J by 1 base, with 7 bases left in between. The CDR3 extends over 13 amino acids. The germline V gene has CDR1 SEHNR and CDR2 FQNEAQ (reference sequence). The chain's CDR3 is CASSLGLSYEQYF. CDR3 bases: TGTGCCAGCAGCTTGGGCCTATCCTACGAGCAGTACTTC.

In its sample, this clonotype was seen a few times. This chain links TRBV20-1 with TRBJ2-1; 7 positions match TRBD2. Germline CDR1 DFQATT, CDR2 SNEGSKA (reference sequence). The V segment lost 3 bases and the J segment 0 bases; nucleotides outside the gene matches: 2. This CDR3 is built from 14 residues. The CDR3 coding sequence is TGCAGTGCTAGGGGGGGGTCCTCCTACAATGAGCAGTTCTTC. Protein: CSARGGSSYNEQFF.

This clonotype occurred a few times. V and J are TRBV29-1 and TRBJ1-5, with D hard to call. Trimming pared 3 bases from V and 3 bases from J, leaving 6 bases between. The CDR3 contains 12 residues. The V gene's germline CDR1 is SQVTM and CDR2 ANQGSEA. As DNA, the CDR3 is TGCAGCGTTGAGTGGGACAATCAGCCCCAGCATTTT. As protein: CSVEWDNQPQHF. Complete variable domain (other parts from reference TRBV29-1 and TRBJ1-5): SAVISQKPSRDICQRGTSLTIQCQVDSQVTMMFWYRQQPGQSLTLIATANQGSEATYESGFVIDKFPISRPNLTFSTLTVSNMSPEDSSIYLCSVEWDNQPQHFGDGTRLSIL.

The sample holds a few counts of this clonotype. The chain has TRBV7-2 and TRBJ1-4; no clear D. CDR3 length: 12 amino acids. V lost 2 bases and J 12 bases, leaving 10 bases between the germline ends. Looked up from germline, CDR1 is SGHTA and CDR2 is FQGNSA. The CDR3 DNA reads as TGTGCCAGCAGCTTATTCTACGGGGAACTGTTTTTT. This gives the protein CASSLFYGELFF.

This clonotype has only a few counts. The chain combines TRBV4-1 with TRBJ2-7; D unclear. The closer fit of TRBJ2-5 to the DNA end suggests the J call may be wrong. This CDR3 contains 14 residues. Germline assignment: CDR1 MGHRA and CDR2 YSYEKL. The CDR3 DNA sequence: TGCGCCAGCAGCCAGGCCTCTAATGTGGAGACCCAGTACTTC. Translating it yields CASSQASNVETQYF.

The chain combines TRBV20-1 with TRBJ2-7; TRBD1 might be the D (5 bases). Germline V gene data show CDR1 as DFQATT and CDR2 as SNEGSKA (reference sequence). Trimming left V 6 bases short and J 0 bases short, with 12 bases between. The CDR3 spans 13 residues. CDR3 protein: CSARARASYEQYF. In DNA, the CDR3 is TGCAGTGCGCGCGCCAGGGCCTCCTACGAGCAGTACTTC.

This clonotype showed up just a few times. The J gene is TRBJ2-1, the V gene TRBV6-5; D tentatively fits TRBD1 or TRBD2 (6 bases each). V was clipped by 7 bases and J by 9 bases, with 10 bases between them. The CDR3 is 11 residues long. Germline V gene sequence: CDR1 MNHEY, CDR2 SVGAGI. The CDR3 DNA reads TGTGCCAGCATCTGGGGGGCTGAGCAGTTCTTC. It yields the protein CASIWGAEQFF.

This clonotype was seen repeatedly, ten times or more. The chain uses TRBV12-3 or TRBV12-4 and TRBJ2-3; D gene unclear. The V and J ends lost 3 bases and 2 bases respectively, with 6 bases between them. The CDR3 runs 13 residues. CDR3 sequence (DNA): TGTGCCAGCAGTTTGACATTCACAGATACGCAGTATTTT. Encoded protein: CASSLTFTDTQYF.

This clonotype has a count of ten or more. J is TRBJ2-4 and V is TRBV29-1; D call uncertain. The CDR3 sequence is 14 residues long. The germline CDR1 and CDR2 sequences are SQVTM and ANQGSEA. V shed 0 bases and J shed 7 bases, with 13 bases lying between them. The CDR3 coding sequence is TGCAGCGTTGAAGATCGATACGCCAGCAACATTCAGTACTTC. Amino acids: CSVEDRYASNIQYF.

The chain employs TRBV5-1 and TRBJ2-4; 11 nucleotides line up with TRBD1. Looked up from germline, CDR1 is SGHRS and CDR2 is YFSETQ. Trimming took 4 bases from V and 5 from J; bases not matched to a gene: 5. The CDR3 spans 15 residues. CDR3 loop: CASSPDRGLQNIQYF. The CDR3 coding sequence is TGCGCCAGCAGCCCGGACAGGGGGCTTCAAAACATTCAGTACTTC.

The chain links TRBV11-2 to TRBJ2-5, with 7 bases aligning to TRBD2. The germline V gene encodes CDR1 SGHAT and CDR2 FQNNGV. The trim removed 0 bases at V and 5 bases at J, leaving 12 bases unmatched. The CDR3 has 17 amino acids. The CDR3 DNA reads TGTGCCAGCAGCTTAGATAGGGCGGCGGGAGCGAGGGAGACCCAGTACTTC. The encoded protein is CASSLDRAAGARETQYF.

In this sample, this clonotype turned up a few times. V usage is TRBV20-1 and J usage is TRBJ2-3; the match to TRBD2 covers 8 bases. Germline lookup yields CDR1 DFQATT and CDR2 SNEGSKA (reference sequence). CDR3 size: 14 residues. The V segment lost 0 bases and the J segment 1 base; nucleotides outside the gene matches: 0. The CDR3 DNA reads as TGCAGTGCTAGAGAGCGGGGGGGCACAGATACGCAGTATTTT. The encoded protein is CSARERGGTDTQYF.

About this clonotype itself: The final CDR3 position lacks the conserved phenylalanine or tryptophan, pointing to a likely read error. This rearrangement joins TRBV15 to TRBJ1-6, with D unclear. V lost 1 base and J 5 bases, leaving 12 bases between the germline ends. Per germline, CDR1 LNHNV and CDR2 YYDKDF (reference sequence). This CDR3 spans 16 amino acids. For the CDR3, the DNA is TGTGCCACCAGCAGAGGCTACCCGTTAAATAATTCACCCCTCCACCTT. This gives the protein CATSRGYPLNNSPLHL.

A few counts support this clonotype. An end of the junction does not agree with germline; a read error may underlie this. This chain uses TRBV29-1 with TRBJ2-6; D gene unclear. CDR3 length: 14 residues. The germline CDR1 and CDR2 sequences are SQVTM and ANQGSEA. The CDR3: CSVERFSEANVLTF. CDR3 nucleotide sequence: TGCAGCGTTGAAAGGTTCTCTGAGGCCAACGTCCTGACTTTC. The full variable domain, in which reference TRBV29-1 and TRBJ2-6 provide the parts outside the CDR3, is SAVISQKPSRDICQRGTSLTIQCQVDSQVTMMFWYRQQPGQSLTLIATANQGSEATYESGFVIDKFPISRPNLTFSTLTVSNMSPEDSSIYLCSVERFSEANVLTFGAGSRLTVL.

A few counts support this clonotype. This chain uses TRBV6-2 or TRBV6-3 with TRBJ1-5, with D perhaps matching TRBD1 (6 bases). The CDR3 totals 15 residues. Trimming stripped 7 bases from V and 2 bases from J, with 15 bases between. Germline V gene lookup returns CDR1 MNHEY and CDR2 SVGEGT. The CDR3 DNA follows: TGTGCCAGCACTACTCCTTACAGGGGCAATCAGCCCCAGCATTTT. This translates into CASTTPYRGNQPQHF.

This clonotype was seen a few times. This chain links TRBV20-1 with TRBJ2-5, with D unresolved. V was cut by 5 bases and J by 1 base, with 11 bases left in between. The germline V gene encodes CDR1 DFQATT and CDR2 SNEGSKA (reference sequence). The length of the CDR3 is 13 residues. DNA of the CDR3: TGCAGTGCTGCCCTGAGACTCCAAGAGACCCAGTACTTC. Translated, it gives CSAALRLQETQYF.

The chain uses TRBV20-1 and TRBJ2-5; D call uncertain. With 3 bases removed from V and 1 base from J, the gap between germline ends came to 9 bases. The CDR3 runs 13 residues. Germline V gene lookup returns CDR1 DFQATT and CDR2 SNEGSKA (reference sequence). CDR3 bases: TGCAGTGCTAGGATTGGTTCCCAAGAGACCCAGTACTTC. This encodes CSARIGSQETQYF.

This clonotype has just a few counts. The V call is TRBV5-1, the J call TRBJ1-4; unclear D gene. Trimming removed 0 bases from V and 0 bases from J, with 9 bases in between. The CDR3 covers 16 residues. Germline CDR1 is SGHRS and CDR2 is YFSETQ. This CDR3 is CASSLGPVATNEKLFF. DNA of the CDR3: TGCGCCAGCAGCTTGGGACCTGTTGCAACTAATGAAAAACTGTTTTTT.

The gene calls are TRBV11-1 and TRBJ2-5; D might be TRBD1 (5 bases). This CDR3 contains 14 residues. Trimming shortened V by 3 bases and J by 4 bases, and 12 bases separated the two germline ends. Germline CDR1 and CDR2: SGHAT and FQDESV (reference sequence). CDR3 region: CASSFRRASETQYF. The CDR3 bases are TGTGCCAGCAGCTTTCGCAGGGCGTCAGAGACCCAGTACTTC.